This record covers a single TCR beta chain. Its antigen is unidentified. The germline V gene has CDR1 MDHEN and CDR2 SYDVKM. Trimming removed 3 bases at V and 7 bases at J, with 13 bases between. CDR3 length equals 14 residues. TCRdb called the RT-PCR reads again in MiXCR, with one record for every CDR3 protein. The table has fewer than 800,000 distinct CDR3 sequences, about 15% seen once; the top ten hold approximately 10%. The entry originates in a study of response to subunit inactivated influenza vaccine. Findings of the study overall: With each seasonal influenza vaccination, the authors suggested, few new T cells are recruited.

V gene TRBV28 combines with J gene TRBJ2-1, with D uncertain. This specimen was PBMCs from blood, taken 11 to 12 days after vaccination. This receptor was identified in a man aged 45 to 65 who received an inactivated influenza vaccine. CDR3 residues: CASSFGSFLNEQFF. CDR3 nucleotides: TGTGCCAGCAGTTTTGGGTCTTTTTTAAATGAGCAGTTCTTC.